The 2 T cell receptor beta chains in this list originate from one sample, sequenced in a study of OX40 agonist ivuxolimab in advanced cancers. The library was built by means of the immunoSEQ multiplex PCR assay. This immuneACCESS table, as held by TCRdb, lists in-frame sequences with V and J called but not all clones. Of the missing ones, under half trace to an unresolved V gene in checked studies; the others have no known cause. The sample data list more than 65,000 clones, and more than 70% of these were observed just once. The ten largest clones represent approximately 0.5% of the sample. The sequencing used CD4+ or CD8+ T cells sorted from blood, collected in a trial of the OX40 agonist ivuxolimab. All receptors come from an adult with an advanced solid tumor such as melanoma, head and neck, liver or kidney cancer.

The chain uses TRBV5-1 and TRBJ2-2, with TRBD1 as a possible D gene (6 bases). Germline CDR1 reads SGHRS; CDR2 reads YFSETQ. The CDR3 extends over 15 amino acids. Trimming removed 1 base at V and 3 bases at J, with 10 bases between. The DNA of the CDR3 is TGCGCCAGCAGCTTGCAGCCAGGGGACACCGGGGAGCTGTTTTTT. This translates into CASSLQPGDTGELFF. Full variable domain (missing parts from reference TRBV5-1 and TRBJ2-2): KAGVTQTPRYLIKTRGQQVTLSCSPISGHRSVSWYQQTPGQGLQFLFEYFSETQRNKGNFPGRFSGRQFSNSRSEMNVSTLELGDSALYLCASSLQPGDTGELFFGEGSRLTVL.

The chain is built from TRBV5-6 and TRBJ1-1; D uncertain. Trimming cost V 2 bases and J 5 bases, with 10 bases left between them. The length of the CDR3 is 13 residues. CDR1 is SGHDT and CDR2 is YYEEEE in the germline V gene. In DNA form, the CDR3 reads TGTGCCAGCAGCTTTACCTCGGGGACTGAAGCTTTCTTT. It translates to CASSFTSGTEAFF.